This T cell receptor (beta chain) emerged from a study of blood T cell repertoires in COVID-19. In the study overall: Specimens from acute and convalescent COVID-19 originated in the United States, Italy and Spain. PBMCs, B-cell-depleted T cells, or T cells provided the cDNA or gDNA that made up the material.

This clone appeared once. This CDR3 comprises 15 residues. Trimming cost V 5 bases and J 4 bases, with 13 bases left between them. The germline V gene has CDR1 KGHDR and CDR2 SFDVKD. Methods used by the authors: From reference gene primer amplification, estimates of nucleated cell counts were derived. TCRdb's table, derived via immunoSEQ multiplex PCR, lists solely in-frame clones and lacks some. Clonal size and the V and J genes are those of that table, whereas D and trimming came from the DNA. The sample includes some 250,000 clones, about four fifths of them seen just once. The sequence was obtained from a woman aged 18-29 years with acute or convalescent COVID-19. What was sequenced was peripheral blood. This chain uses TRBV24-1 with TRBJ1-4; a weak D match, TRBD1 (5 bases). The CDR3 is CATSGREGHNEKLFF. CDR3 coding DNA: TGTGCCACCAGTGGCCGGGAGGGGCATAATGAAAAACTGTTTTTT.